This T cell receptor (beta chain) was observed in a study of shared clonotypes between healthy human individuals. The CDR3 is made up of 15 amino acids. Trimming removed 4 bases at V and 0 bases at J, with 12 bases between. Germline V CDR1 and CDR2: SGHRS, YFSETQ. Source study methods: Because ImmunoSEQ provided only junction sequences with no quality scores, the filtering differed. TCRdb's table, derived via immunoSEQ multiplex PCR, lists solely in-frame clones and lacks some. That table furnishes V, J and clone size, whereas the DNA furnished D and trimming. This table holds 600,000 to 800,000 clones, around 70% found once.

The specimen was memory CD4+ T cells sorted from blood. Documented subset: CD45RA-negative fraction. The clonotype originates from a woman in her 30s in good health. This chain uses TRBV5-1 with TRBJ2-3; D may be TRBD2 (6 bases). The CDR3 region has the DNA TGCGCCAGCAGCAGCGGTGGGGGGAGCACAGATACGCAGTATTTT. It is translated as CASSSGGGSTDTQYF.